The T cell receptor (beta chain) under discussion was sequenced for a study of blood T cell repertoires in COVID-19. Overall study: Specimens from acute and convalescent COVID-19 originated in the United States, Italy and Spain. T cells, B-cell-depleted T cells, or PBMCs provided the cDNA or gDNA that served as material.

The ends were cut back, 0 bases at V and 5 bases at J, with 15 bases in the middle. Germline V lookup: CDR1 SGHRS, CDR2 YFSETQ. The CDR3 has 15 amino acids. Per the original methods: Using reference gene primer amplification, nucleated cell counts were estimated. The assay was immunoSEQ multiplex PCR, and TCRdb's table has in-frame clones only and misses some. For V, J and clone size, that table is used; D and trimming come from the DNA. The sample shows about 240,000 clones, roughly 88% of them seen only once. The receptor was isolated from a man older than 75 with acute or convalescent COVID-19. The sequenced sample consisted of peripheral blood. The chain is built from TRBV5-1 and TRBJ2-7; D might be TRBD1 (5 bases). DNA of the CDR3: TGCGCCAGCAGCTTGGACGGCAGGGTAGGCGACGAGCAGTACTTC. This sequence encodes CASSLDGRVGDEQYF.